The 27 T cell receptor beta chains given below trace back to one sample, sequenced in a study of CD8 T cells in ankylosing spondylitis. TCRdb redid the calling of the 5' RACE reads with MiXCR, one entry per CDR3 protein. Among about 250,000 distinct CDR3 sequences, approximately 30% were seen once, and the ten largest hold roughly 4.2%. Sequences were obtained from blood, either unsorted or a sorted T cell fraction (not recorded which). The receptor source for this set is a male donor with ankylosing spondylitis or in good health (not recorded which).

This clonotype came up a few times. The gene calls are TRBV5-6 and TRBJ1-2, with 8 bases fitting TRBD1. The CDR3 spans 14 residues. The J segment lost 2 bases and the V segment lost 2 bases, leaving 2 bases of the junction unmatched. Germline CDR1 SGHDT, CDR2 YYEEEE. In DNA form, the CDR3 reads TGTGCCAGCAGCTTACAGGGGGACAACTATGGCTACACCTTC. This encodes CASSLQGDNYGYTF.

This rearrangement joins TRBV5-1 to TRBJ2-1; perhaps TRBD1 as D (6 bases). V lost 0 bases, J lost 10 bases, and 23 bases lay in between. The germline V gene has CDR1 SGHRS and CDR2 YFSETQ. This CDR3 is 17 amino acids long. CDR3 protein: CASSLAGKTGLDGEQFF. The CDR3 bases are TGCGCCAGCAGCTTGGCGGGGAAAACAGGGTTAGACGGCGAGCAGTTCTTC. The full variable domain, with the rest looked up from reference TRBV5-1 and TRBJ2-1, is KAGVTQTPRYLIKTRGQQVTLSCSPISGHRSVSWYQQTPGQGLQFLFEYFSETQRNKGNFPGRFSGRQFSNSRSEMNVSTLELGDSALYLCASSLAGKTGLDGEQFFGPGTRLTVL.

This chain uses TRBV15 with TRBJ2-1; 7 nucleotides match TRBD2. CDR3 length: 15 amino acids. With V trimmed by 5 bases and J by 3 bases, 7 bases remained unmatched. Germline lookup yields CDR1 LNHNV and CDR2 YYDKDF (reference sequence). As DNA, the CDR3 is TGTGCCACCAGCTTTGACCGGGGGGACTACAATGAGCAGTTCTTC. This sequence encodes CATSFDRGDYNEQFF.

This chain connects TRBV20-1 to TRBJ2-3; the match to TRBD2 covers 8 bases. Germline V gives CDR1 DFQATT, CDR2 SNEGSKA (reference sequence). The length of the CDR3 is 14 residues. V was clipped by 3 bases and J by 4 bases; unmatched bases: 6. CDR3 nucleotide sequence: TGCAGTGCTAGTGGGCGGGGGGTGGCAGATACGCAGTATTTT. Its translation is CSASGRGVADTQYF.

V and J are TRBV10-3 and TRBJ2-3, with D perhaps TRBD2 (7 bases). CDR3 length: 15 residues. V was shortened by 10 bases and J by 2 bases, with 19 bases between the two germline ends. Germline loops: CDR1 ENHRY, CDR2 SYGVKD. DNA for the CDR3: TGTGCCACTCGACAAAAGGCGGGGGCCACAGATACGCAGTATTTT. Translated, it gives CATRQKAGATDTQYF.

This clonotype was counted ten times or more. The rearrangement links TRBV6-5 to TRBJ1-2; D is undetermined. This CDR3 contains 12 residues. CDR1 is MNHEY and CDR2 is SVGAGI in the germline V gene. Trimming took off 8 bases at V and 8 bases at J, with 15 bases between the two ends. CDR3 in amino acids: CASLSLMGGYTF. The CDR3 coding sequence is TGTGCCAGCCTGAGCCTGATGGGCGGCTACACCTTC.

J is TRBJ2-3 and V is TRBV12-3 or TRBV12-4; D ambiguous. Trimming removed 3 bases at V and 3 bases at J, with 10 bases between. The CDR3 covers 14 residues. CDR3: CASSFIGRTDTQYF. In nucleotides, the CDR3 is TGTGCCAGCAGTTTCATCGGCAGGACAGATACGCAGTATTTT.

The chain carries TRBV7-9 and TRBJ1-1; TRBD1 matches 7 bases. The trim removed 4 bases at V and 10 bases at J, leaving 6 bases unmatched. The V gene's germline CDR1 is SEHNR and CDR2 FQNEAQ (reference sequence). This CDR3 has 12 residues. The CDR3 nucleotides read TGTGCCAGCAGCTCCCTTACAGGGGCAGCTTTCTTT. Its protein is CASSSLTGAAFF.

A few counts support this clonotype. The chain uses TRBV20-1 and TRBJ1-4; the D gene is possibly TRBD1 (6 bases). V lost 0 bases and J lost 7, with 6 bases in between. The CDR3 is 12 amino acids. Per germline, CDR1 DFQATT and CDR2 SNEGSKA (reference sequence). The CDR3 loop is CSARDRGEKLFF. In DNA form, the CDR3 reads TGCAGTGCTAGAGACAGGGGTGAAAAACTGTTTTTT.

This chain uses TRBV29-1 with TRBJ2-7; D gene ambiguous. The CDR3 runs 11 residues. Trimming took 7 bases from V and 3 from J, leaving 10 bases between them. Germline lookup yields CDR1 SQVTM and CDR2 ANQGSEA. The CDR3 reads CSAQNDYEQYF. Written as DNA, the CDR3 is TGCAGCGCTCAGAATGACTACGAGCAGTACTTC.

In this sample, this clonotype turned up a few times. This chain uses TRBV12-3 or TRBV12-4 with TRBJ1-2; D unresolved. The germline V and J ends were trimmed by 6 bases and 0 bases, with 17 bases remaining between them. This CDR3 has 16 residues. In nucleotides, the CDR3 is TGTGCCAGCAGGGCTACTCGGGTAGAGACTAACTATGGCTACACCTTC. It translates to CASRATRVETNYGYTF.

This rearrangement joins TRBV10-3 to TRBJ2-3, with 8 bases that match TRBD1. V trimming: 0 bases; J trimming: 1 base; junction bases outside the gene matches: 12. Germline CDR1 ENHRY, CDR2 SYGVKD. The CDR3 is made up of 19 amino acids. The CDR3 sequence is CAISESYLGQALGTDTQYF. The CDR3 region has the DNA TGTGCCATCAGTGAGTCGTATTTGGGACAGGCTTTGGGCACAGATACGCAGTATTTT.

The V and J genes are TRBV20-1 and TRBJ2-1; TRBD1 or TRBD2 may be the D gene (5 bases each). Germline lookup yields CDR1 DFQATT and CDR2 SNEGSKA (reference sequence). The CDR3 covers 14 residues. V lost 3 bases and J lost 3, with 12 bases in between. CDR3 protein: CSARGRFVYNEQFF. In nucleotides, the CDR3 is TGCAGTGCTAGGGGACGGTTCGTCTACAATGAGCAGTTCTTC.

This clonotype has more than one count but fewer than ten. The V call is TRBV5-4, the J call TRBJ2-3, with 10 bases matching TRBD2. Trimming removed 0 bases from V and 2 bases from J; junction bases left unmatched: 6. The CDR3 is 17 residues long. CDR1 SGHNT and CDR2 YYREEE come from the germline V gene (reference sequence). DNA for the CDR3: TGTGCCAGCAGCTTGGCCGGACTAGCGGAACCCACAGATACGCAGTATTTT. Its translation: CASSLAGLAEPTDTQYF.

The V call is TRBV12-3 or TRBV12-4, the J call TRBJ2-5; 7 bases fit TRBD2. The CDR3 is 15 residues long. V shed 1 base and J 4 bases; nucleotides not matched to a gene: 6. CDR3: CASSLGLAAVETQYF. As DNA, the CDR3 is TGTGCCAGCAGTTTAGGGCTAGCGGCGGTAGAGACCCAGTACTTC.

The V and J genes are TRBV12-3 or TRBV12-4 and TRBJ1-3, with a weak D call TRBD1 (5 bases). The ends were cut back, 6 bases at V and 3 bases at J, with 24 bases in the middle. The CDR3 runs 18 residues. CDR3 protein: CASRNFLLGGARGNTIYF. CDR3 nucleotide sequence: TGTGCCAGCAGGAACTTCCTCCTTGGAGGGGCTCGTGGAAACACCATATATTTT.

A few counts support this clonotype. The chain is built from TRBV6-1 and TRBJ1-2; D unresolved. Germline V gene lookup returns CDR1 MNHNS and CDR2 SASEGT. The CDR3 length is 13 residues. Trimming pared 3 bases from V and 2 bases from J, leaving 7 bases between. The CDR3 sequence: CASSDTGNYGYTF. The CDR3, as DNA: TGTGCCAGCAGTGATACTGGGAACTATGGCTACACCTTC.

The chain is built from TRBV11-2 and TRBJ2-3; D not certain. The CDR3 has 15 residues. V was shortened by 0 bases and J by 0 bases, with 7 bases between the two germline ends. The germline V gene has CDR1 SGHAT and CDR2 FQNNGV. The CDR3 DNA reads as TGTGCCAGCAGCTTAGATGAGGATAGCACAGATACGCAGTATTTT. Its protein is CASSLDEDSTDTQYF.

This clonotype came up a few times. The chain joins TRBV12-3 or TRBV12-4 to TRBJ1-2; D perhaps matches TRBD1 (6 bases). This CDR3 is 14 amino acids long. V gave up 2 bases and J gave up 4 bases, with 11 bases separating them. CDR3 DNA: TGTGCCAGCAGTTTACGGGGGGCTCGCTATGGCTACACCTTC. This sequence encodes CASSLRGARYGYTF.

V is TRBV3-1 and J is TRBJ1-6; D gene unclear. V gave up 5 bases and J gave up 6 bases, with 14 bases separating them. There are 15 residues in the CDR3. Germline CDR1 and CDR2: LGHDT and YNNKEL (reference sequence). The CDR3, as DNA: TGTGCCAGCAGCTTCCAACAGCTGGGTAATTCACCCCTCCACTTT. As protein: CASSFQQLGNSPLHF.

This clonotype was detected a few times. The chain links TRBV20-1 to TRBJ2-1; no clear D gene. The germline V gene has CDR1 DFQATT and CDR2 SNEGSKA (reference sequence). The CDR3 is 12 residues long. Trimming pared 3 bases from V and 6 bases from J, leaving 9 bases between. For the CDR3, the DNA is TGCAGTGCTAGTGGCCCCCCCAATGAGCAGTTCTTC. As protein: CSASGPPNEQFF.

The chain carries TRBV5-4 and TRBJ2-2, with 8 nucleotides matching TRBD1. Losses at the gene ends were 0 bases for V and 6 bases for J; bases not matched to a gene: 4. Per the germline V gene, CDR1 is SGHNT and CDR2 is YYREEE (reference sequence). The CDR3 consists of 15 residues. In DNA form, the CDR3 reads TGTGCCAGCAGCTTGGGCACGACAGGGGCCGGGGAGCTGTTTTTT. Translated: CASSLGTTGAGELFF.

This clonotype was seen only a few times. This sequence joins TRBV20-1 and TRBJ2-1; the D call may be TRBD1 or TRBD2 (5 bases each). Germline CDR1 DFQATT, CDR2 SNEGSKA (reference sequence). V lost 0 bases and J lost 0, with 9 bases in between. The CDR3 contains 15 residues. The CDR3 nucleotides read TGCAGTGCTAGAGAGCCGGGGCGCTCCTACAATGAGCAGTTCTTC. Translated: CSAREPGRSYNEQFF.

The chain links TRBV5-1 to TRBJ1-2; D is undetermined. The CDR3 covers 15 residues. Germline-derived CDR1 and CDR2 are SGHRS and YFSETQ. Trimming removed 4 bases from V and 4 bases from J, with 17 bases in between. CDR3 sequence: CASSGEGSSPYGYTF. CDR3 in DNA: TGCGCCAGCAGCGGAGAGGGCAGCTCCCCCTATGGCTACACCTTC.

The rearrangement uses TRBV5-4 and TRBJ1-5; the D is unclear. Germline assignment: CDR1 SGHNT and CDR2 YYREEE (reference sequence). The CDR3 extends over 15 amino acids. V lost 5 bases to trimming and J lost 3 bases, with 15 bases between them. Written as DNA, the CDR3 is TGTGCCAGCAGTTCAGACGGATCCCACAATCAGCCCCAGCATTTT. Encoded protein: CASSSDGSHNQPQHF.

There are a few counts of this clonotype. This chain connects TRBV20-1 to TRBJ1-5; 10 bases align to TRBD1. Germline CDR1 is DFQATT and CDR2 is SNEGSKA (reference sequence). The CDR3 is made up of 13 amino acids. CDR3 sequence reads: CSGDRGGQQPQHF. In nucleotides, the CDR3 is TGCAGCGGGGACAGGGGAGGACAACAGCCCCAGCATTTT.

This clonotype was seen a few times. The chain carries TRBV20-1 and TRBJ2-7; unclear D gene. Trimming stripped 3 bases from V and 0 bases from J, with 9 bases between. Germline lookup yields CDR1 DFQATT and CDR2 SNEGSKA (reference sequence). The CDR3 has 13 residues. The CDR3 region is CSARGSLSYEQYF. For the CDR3, the DNA is TGCAGTGCTAGGGGCAGCCTCTCCTACGAGCAGTACTTC.